These 29 T cell receptor beta chains were sequenced from one sample in a study of shared clonotypes between healthy human individuals (dated by TCRdb to 2019 to 2021). CD8 naive samples consisted of CD45RO-negative cells that were positively selected for CCR7, yielding a CD45RA+CCR7+ population without TemRA cells. The protocol used for the library was the immunoSEQ multiplex PCR assay. TCRdb's version of the immuneACCESS table is confined to in-frame rearrangements and falls short of the full clone set. An unresolved V gene accounts for under half of the shortfall where checked; the remainder is of unknown origin. For this sample the table gives about 2 million clones, of which approximately 94% were detected only once. The ten largest make up 0.9% to 1.3% of the sample. The source material was naive CD8+ T cells sorted from blood. The cell subset or site label corresponds to: CD45RA+CCR7+. The source is a man younger than 35 in good health.

In its sample, this clone was seen once. The chain links TRBV7-9 to TRBJ2-2; D gene ambiguous. The V end was cut by 5 bases, the J end by 8 bases, with 12 bases between. This CDR3 spans 13 amino acids. Germline-derived CDR1 and CDR2 are SEHNR and FQNEAQ (reference sequence). The CDR3 protein is CASSLSVTGELFF. CDR3 in DNA: TGTGCCAGCAGCCTGTCGGTGACTGGGGAGCTGTTTTTT.

The V call is TRBV9, the J call TRBJ1-2; D gene unclear. Looked up from germline, CDR1 is SGDLS and CDR2 is YYNGEE. V lost 3 bases and J 8 bases, leaving 14 bases between the germline ends. This CDR3 region has 13 residues. In nucleotides, the CDR3 is TGTGCCAGCAGCGGGCCTCCCGGCTCAGGCTACACCTTC. Translated: CASSGPPGSGYTF.

Points on this clone: Additional DNA sequences in this sample encode the identical CDR3. V gene TRBV19 combines with J gene TRBJ2-7, with no clear D. The V and J ends lost 0 bases and 1 base respectively, with 4 bases between them. Germline V lookup: CDR1 LNHDA, CDR2 SQIVND (reference sequence). The CDR3 covers 13 residues. Written as DNA, the CDR3 is TGTGCCAGTAGTATAGATCTATCCTACGAGCAGTACTTC. It is translated as CASSIDLSYEQYF.

The CDR3 region is CSGLAGGKKGTDTQYF. The CDR3 coding sequence is TGCAGCGGTCTAGCGGGGGGGAAGAAGGGGACAGATACGCAGTATTTT. The chain is built from TRBV29-1 and TRBJ2-3; 12 bases are a match to TRBD2. The V and J ends lost 7 bases and 3 bases, in that order; junction bases with no gene match: 11. The CDR3 contains 16 residues. Germline V gene lookup returns CDR1 SQVTM and CDR2 ANQGSEA.

The chain employs TRBV12-5 and TRBJ2-5; 9 nucleotides agree with TRBD1. CDR1 LGHNT and CDR2 FRNRAP come from the germline V gene. The CDR3 is 14 residues long. V lost 3 bases to trimming and J lost 4 bases; unmatched junction nucleotides: 3. CDR3 region: CASGFGTGLETQYF. The CDR3, as DNA: TGTGCTAGTGGTTTCGGGACAGGGTTAGAGACCCAGTACTTC.

J is TRBJ1-2 and V is TRBV2; D possibly corresponds to TRBD1 (6 bases). CDR1 and CDR2 from the germline V gene are SNHLY and FYNNEI. Trimming cost V 0 bases and J 2 bases, with 10 bases left between them. There are 15 residues in the CDR3. CDR3 nucleotides: TGTGCCAGCAGTGAAGCCATTGGACAGAACTATGGCTACACCTTC. Translating it yields CASSEAIGQNYGYTF.

The chain combines TRBV2 with TRBJ2-3, with 8 bases matching TRBD2. Germline CDR1 is SNHLY and CDR2 is FYNNEI. The CDR3 loop spans 15 amino acids. The V and J ends lost 3 bases and 0 bases, in that order; junction bases with no gene match: 2. CDR3 region: CASSDGGGSTDTQYF. As DNA, the CDR3 is TGTGCCAGCAGTGACGGCGGGGGGAGCACAGATACGCAGTATTTT.

On this clone itself: The sample holds other DNA sequences that translate to the same CDR3. The chain has TRBV27 and TRBJ1-1; 10 bases line up with TRBD1. This CDR3 comprises 14 residues. The germline V gene encodes CDR1 MNHEY and CDR2 SMNVEV (reference sequence). Trimming took 2 bases from V and 5 from J; bases not matched to a gene: 2. CDR3 residues: CASSLGTGVTEAFF. In nucleotides, the CDR3 is TGTGCCAGCAGTTTAGGGACAGGGGTTACTGAAGCTTTCTTT.

The gene calls are TRBV13 and TRBJ2-3, with D unclear. Germline lookup yields CDR1 PRHDT and CDR2 FYEKMQ (reference sequence). Trimming removed 4 bases at V and 14 bases at J, with 16 bases between. The CDR3 is 12 amino acids. CDR3 sequence: CASSSNDPGLYF. DNA of the CDR3: TGTGCCAGCAGCTCGAACGATCCCGGGCTGTATTTT.

V is TRBV6-1 and J is TRBJ1-5; 10 nucleotides line up with TRBD1. Germline lookup yields CDR1 MNHNS and CDR2 SASEGT. V gave up 3 bases and J gave up 3 bases; unmatched junction bases: 2. The CDR3 runs to 15 residues. The CDR3 is CASSEGQGTNQPQHF. The DNA for the CDR3 is TGTGCCAGCAGTGAGGGACAGGGGACCAATCAGCCCCAGCATTTT.

In this sample, this clone turned up once. The chain recombines TRBV27 with TRBJ2-7; 10 bases agree with TRBD2. This CDR3 spans 15 amino acids. The V and J ends lost 6 bases and 3 bases, in that order; junction bases with no gene match: 8. Germline CDR1 is MNHEY and CDR2 is SMNVEV (reference sequence). DNA of the CDR3: TGTGCCAGCAGCCCCGAAGTAGCGGGAGGCTACGAGCAGTACTTC. Its translation is CASSPEVAGGYEQYF.

The CDR3 sequence: CASSQDFLYEQYF. The CDR3 DNA sequence: TGCGCCAGCAGCCAAGATTTTTTGTACGAGCAGTACTTC. V and J are TRBV4-3 and TRBJ2-7; no firm D call. V was shortened by 0 bases and J by 4 bases, with 7 bases between the two germline ends. Germline loops: CDR1 LGHNA, CDR2 YSLEER. CDR3 length equals 13 residues.

V is TRBV13 and J is TRBJ2-7; perhaps TRBD2 as D (6 bases). This CDR3 has 15 amino acids. V was shortened by 5 bases and J by 4 bases, with 18 bases between the two germline ends. Germline V gene sequence: CDR1 PRHDT, CDR2 FYEKMQ (reference sequence). DNA for the CDR3: TGTGCCAGCAGCGCCACACCGGGGGATCGGTACGAGCAGTACTTC. This codes for CASSATPGDRYEQYF.

The chain recombines TRBV5-5 with TRBJ2-7; D may be TRBD1 (6 bases). Trimming pared 2 bases from V and 4 bases from J, leaving 16 bases between. CDR3 size: 15 residues. Germline CDR1 and CDR2: SGHKS and YYEKEE (reference sequence). CDR3 residues: CASSFFRDTAYEQYF. The CDR3 DNA sequence: TGTGCCAGCAGCTTTTTCCGGGACACCGCGTACGAGCAGTACTTC.

With respect to this clone: The sample holds other DNA sequences that translate to the same CDR3. The chain links TRBV2 to TRBJ2-3, with no clear D. The CDR3 consists of 10 residues. Trimming cost V 6 bases and J 2 bases, with 0 bases left between them. The germline CDR1 and CDR2 sequences are SNHLY and FYNNEI. CDR3 sequence (DNA): TGTGCCAGCAGCACAGATACGCAGTATTTT. Its translation is CASSTDTQYF.

V and J are TRBV27 and TRBJ2-1, with D possibly being TRBD2 (5 bases). Trimming shortened V by 3 bases and J by 0 bases, and 15 bases separated the two germline ends. The germline gives CDR1 MNHEY, CDR2 SMNVEV (reference sequence). The CDR3 is made up of 17 amino acids. This CDR3 is CASSFRGPIISYNEQFF. The CDR3 nucleotides read TGTGCCAGCAGTTTTAGAGGGCCGATCATCTCCTACAATGAGCAGTTCTTC.

CDR3 region: CASSWGRDQPQHF. DNA of the CDR3: TGTGCCAGCAGCTGGGGGAGGGATCAGCCCCAGCATTTT. The chain joins TRBV11-2 to TRBJ1-5; maybe TRBD1 (5 bases). Per the germline V gene, CDR1 is SGHAT and CDR2 is FQNNGV. V dropped 4 bases and J dropped 5 bases, with 9 bases sitting between them. The CDR3 spans 13 residues.

This clone was observed once. CDR3 nucleotide sequence: TGTGCCAGCAGCTCTCGGACAGCTCCAGGAAACACCATATATTTT. It codes for CASSSRTAPGNTIYF. The chain joins TRBV5-4 to TRBJ1-3; possibly TRBD1 for D (6 bases). V was trimmed by 3 bases and J by 4 bases, leaving 14 bases between them. Germline assignment: CDR1 SGHNT and CDR2 YYREEE (reference sequence). CDR3 size: 15 residues.

A remark on this clone: The same CDR3 arises from other DNA sequences in this sample as well. The chain links TRBV19 to TRBJ2-7; no firm D call. V lost 0 bases to trimming and J lost 2 bases, with 5 bases between them. In germline, CDR1 is LNHDA, CDR2 SQIVND (reference sequence). The CDR3 runs 13 residues. The CDR3 spells CASSIDRAYEQYF. The CDR3 DNA reads as TGTGCCAGTAGTATAGATCGCGCCTACGAGCAGTACTTC.

In regard to this clone: Distinct nucleotide sequences in the sample also encode this CDR3. The rearrangement links TRBV6-1 to TRBJ2-7; D is ambiguous. Germline V gene sequence: CDR1 MNHNS, CDR2 SASEGT. CDR3 length: 12 residues. V dropped 6 bases and J dropped 1 base, with 7 bases sitting between them. This CDR3 is CASSLGSYEQYF. The CDR3 nucleotides read TGTGCCAGCAGCCTGGGTTCCTACGAGCAGTACTTC.

On this clone: Other nucleotide sequences in the sample specify the same CDR3. V and J are TRBV19 and TRBJ1-5; 7 bases are a match to TRBD1. CDR1 and CDR2 from the germline V gene are LNHDA and SQIVND (reference sequence). This CDR3 contains 15 residues. V dropped 5 bases and J dropped 0; count of bases not matched to a gene: 4. The CDR3 is CASSETGYSNQPQHF. CDR3 nucleotide sequence: TGTGCCAGTAGTGAGACAGGGTATAGCAATCAGCCCCAGCATTTT.

The V gene is TRBV10-3, the J gene TRBJ2-1, with TRBD2 matching over 8 bases. This CDR3 region has 15 residues. The germline V gene encodes CDR1 ENHRY and CDR2 SYGVKD. V dropped 8 bases and J dropped 3; count of bases not matched to a gene: 9. In DNA form, the CDR3 reads TGTGCCATCCTAAAGGAACTAGCGGACTACAATGAGCAGTTCTTC. Translated, it gives CAILKELADYNEQFF.

The chain uses TRBV20-1 and TRBJ1-2, with 7 positions matching TRBD1. This CDR3 region has 11 residues. From germline, CDR1 is DFQATT and CDR2 SNEGSKA (reference sequence). The CDR3 reads CRADRVYGYTF. Written as DNA, the CDR3 is TGCAGGGCAGACAGGGTGTATGGCTACACCTTC.

The V gene is TRBV5-1, the J gene TRBJ2-7; 7 bases agree with TRBD1. V lost 2 bases and J lost 4; bases outside the gene matches: 6. Germline CDR1 and CDR2: SGHRS and YFSETQ. There are 14 residues in the CDR3. CDR3 coding DNA: TGCGCCAGCAGCTTAGACAGGGTTTTGTACGAGCAGTACTTC. Encoded protein: CASSLDRVLYEQYF.

The rearrangement joins TRBV6-5 to TRBJ1-3; 7 bases are shared with TRBD1. CDR3 size: 13 residues. J lost 4 bases, V lost 9 bases, and 6 bases had no gene match. Germline V CDR1 and CDR2: MNHEY, SVGAGI. CDR3 loop: CARHRGSGNTIYF. The DNA of the CDR3 is TGTGCCAGACACAGGGGTTCGGGAAACACCATATATTTT.

This chain joins TRBV6-6 and TRBJ2-4; D not certain. The V end lost 0 bases, the J end lost 8 bases, and 11 bases lay between the germline ends. The CDR3 totals 14 residues. Germline-derived CDR1 and CDR2 are MNHNY and SVGAGI (reference sequence). The CDR3 sequence is CASSYSAGLDIQYF. CDR3 nucleotide sequence: TGTGCCAGCAGTTACTCGGCCGGGCTGGACATTCAGTACTTC.

The V and J genes are TRBV9 and TRBJ2-2, with D unresolved. Trimming removed 4 bases from V and 1 base from J, with 17 bases in between. Per germline, CDR1 SGDLS and CDR2 YYNGEE. This CDR3 is built from 17 residues. The CDR3 DNA follows: TGTGCCAGCAGCCCGTCGGGTGTGTGGGAGAACACCGGGGAGCTGTTTTTT. Translation gives CASSPSGVWENTGELFF.

The CDR3 here is CASSTTSGGRDEQFF. As DNA, the CDR3 is TGCGCCAGCAGCACCACTAGCGGGGGTAGGGATGAGCAGTTCTTC. J is TRBJ2-1 and V is TRBV5-1; 11 nucleotides match TRBD2. The junction had 8 bases not matched to a gene; V was cut back by 4 bases and J by 8 bases. Per the germline V gene, CDR1 is SGHRS and CDR2 is YFSETQ. CDR3 length equals 15 residues.

The chain combines TRBV6-5 with TRBJ2-5; no clear D gene. The CDR3 runs 13 residues. Deletions cut 0 bases from V and 9 bases from J, with 11 bases between. Looked up from germline, CDR1 is MNHEY and CDR2 is SVGAGI. The CDR3 coding sequence is TGTGCCAGCAGTTACTCGGGTGGTAGGGCCCAGTACTTC. Its protein is CASSYSGGRAQYF.